Each of the 16 T cell receptor beta chains below was sequenced from the same sample in a study of blood T cell repertoires in COVID-19. The repertoire was sequenced with immunoSEQ multiplex PCR; TCRdb's copy has only in-frame clones and lacks some. The sample lists tens of thousands of clones; 65% to 90% were seen once. The source material was peripheral blood. Receptor source: a man between 50 and 59 years old with COVID-19, enrolled during active disease.

The genes are TRBV10-3 and TRBJ1-5, with TRBD1 matching over 7 bases. The CDR3 runs 13 residues. CDR1 is ENHRY and CDR2 is SYGVKD in the germline V gene. The V segment lost 8 bases and the J segment 5 bases; nucleotides outside the gene matches: 6. CDR3 coding DNA: TGTGCCATCTCCAGACAGGGAGATCAGCCCCAGCATTTT. Translated, it gives CAISRQGDQPQHF.

V usage is TRBV7-2 and J usage is TRBJ2-7; no clear D. This CDR3 spans 14 amino acids. V lost 0 bases to trimming and J lost 6 bases, with 12 bases between them. Germline-derived CDR1 and CDR2 are SGHTA and FQGNSA. CDR3 sequence reads: CASSLARQTGEQYF. The CDR3 DNA reads TGTGCCAGCAGCTTAGCGCGGCAGACCGGCGAGCAGTACTTC.

This chain connects TRBV7-9 to TRBJ2-1; a weak D match, TRBD2 (6 bases). V lost 3 bases, J lost 5 bases, and 11 bases lay in between. The CDR3 contains 14 residues. Germline loops: CDR1 SEHNR, CDR2 FQNEAQ (reference sequence). The chain's CDR3 is CASSFGGVNNEQFF. DNA of the CDR3: TGTGCCAGCAGCTTCGGAGGGGTCAACAATGAGCAGTTCTTC. Using reference TRBV7-9 and TRBJ2-1 for the parts outside the CDR3, the full variable domain is DTGVSQNPRHKITKRGQNVTFRCDPISEHNRLYWYRQTLGQGPEFLTYFQNEAQLEKSRLLSDRFSAERPKGSFSTLEIQRTEQGDSAMYLCASSFGGVNNEQFFGPGTRLTVL.

CDR3 DNA sequence: TGCGCCAGCAGCCAAGAGGCCGCGGGGGGAGAGACCCAGTACTTC. It encodes CASSQEAAGGETQYF. The V gene is TRBV4-3, the J gene TRBJ2-5; 8 bases fit TRBD2. The V gene's germline CDR1 is LGHNA and CDR2 YSLEER. The CDR3 totals 15 residues. V shed 0 bases, J shed 4 bases, and the junction held 4 bases outside the gene matches.

J is TRBJ1-1 and V is TRBV9; 7 bases map to TRBD1. CDR1 and CDR2 from the germline V gene are SGDLS and YYNGEE. The junction had 4 bases not matched to a gene; V was cut back by 4 bases and J by 1 base. This CDR3 region has 14 residues. CDR3 in amino acids: CASSPGTANTEAFF. CDR3 DNA: TGTGCCAGCAGCCCCGGGACAGCGAACACTGAAGCTTTCTTT.

Worth noting for this clone: A read error may produce the germline difference seen at one junction end. The CDR3 DNA is TGTGCCAGCAGCTTGGACAGGGGCCTTCGGCACTTC. The encoded protein is CASSLDRGLRHF. The rearrangement joins TRBV7-9 to TRBJ2-7; 9 nucleotides align to TRBD1. Germline loops: CDR1 SEHNR, CDR2 FQNEAQ (reference sequence). The CDR3 covers 12 residues.

The chain employs TRBV18 and TRBJ2-3; 7 positions agree with TRBD2. CDR1 KGHSH and CDR2 LQKENI come from the germline V gene. The CDR3 extends over 17 amino acids. The V gene end was trimmed by 2 bases and the J gene end by 3 bases; junction bases not matched to a gene: 11. The CDR3 nucleotides are TGTGCCAGCTCACCAACCCCTAGCGGTGGGGGAACAGATACGCAGTATTTT. As protein: CASSPTPSGGGTDTQYF.

Notes on this clone: The same CDR3 arises from other DNA sequences in this sample as well. The V call is TRBV7-2, the J call TRBJ1-1; D remains ambiguous. Germline loops: CDR1 SGHTA, CDR2 FQGNSA. The V gene lost 1 base and the J gene lost 1 base, with 4 bases spanning the gap. The CDR3 runs to 13 residues. As DNA, the CDR3 is TGTGCCAGCAGCTTAGACAGGAACACTGAAGCTTTCTTT. Its protein product is CASSLDRNTEAFF.

The V gene is TRBV18, the J gene TRBJ2-5; 8 bases fit TRBD1. CDR1 KGHSH and CDR2 LQKENI come from the germline V gene. The junction had 3 bases not matched to a gene; V was cut back by 3 bases and J by 3 bases. The CDR3 runs to 14 residues. The CDR3, as DNA: TGTGCCAGCTCACCTGGGACAGGAAAAGAGACCCAGTACTTC. This sequence encodes CASSPGTGKETQYF.

The J gene is TRBJ2-1, the V gene TRBV28, with a possible D match to TRBD1 (6 bases). V gave up 7 bases and J gave up 1 base, with 20 bases separating them. Germline-derived CDR1 and CDR2 are MDHEN and SYDVKM. CDR3 size: 17 residues. The CDR3 DNA follows: TGTGCCAGCACTGCCATCAGGGGCATTAGTTCCTACAATGAGCAGTTCTTC. Its translation is CASTAIRGISSYNEQFF. Drawing the rest from reference TRBV28 and TRBJ2-1, the complete variable domain is DVKVTQSSRYLVKRTGEKVFLECVQDMDHENMFWYRQDPGLGLRLIYFSYDVKMKEKGDIPEGYSVSREKKERFSLILESASTNQTSMYLCASTAIRGISSYNEQFFGPGTRLTVL.

The chain combines TRBV7-9 with TRBJ1-1, with D maybe TRBD1 (6 bases). Germline V gene sequence: CDR1 SEHNR, CDR2 FQNEAQ (reference sequence). Between the trimmed V and J ends, which lost 1 base and 3 bases, there was a span of 15 bases. This CDR3 is 16 amino acids long. Here the CDR3 DNA reads TGTGCCAGCAGCTTAGGGCTGGGGGCTACTTACACTGAAGCTTTCTTT. It specifies CASSLGLGATYTEAFF.

This clone has a single count. The J gene is TRBJ1-2, the V gene TRBV27, with 10 positions matching TRBD1. The CDR3 has 14 amino acids. The V segment lost 6 bases and the J segment 6 bases; nucleotides outside the gene matches: 7. Germline V gene lookup returns CDR1 MNHEY and CDR2 SMNVEV (reference sequence). DNA for the CDR3: TGTGCCAGCAGCGGTCAGGGACAGGGGCATGGCTACACCTTC. Translation gives CASSGQGQGHGYTF.

The rearrangement uses TRBV4-2 and TRBJ2-7; 9 bases line up with TRBD1. Germline V gene sequence: CDR1 LGHNA, CDR2 YNFKEQ. CDR3 length equals 19 residues. V lost 0 bases to trimming and J lost 1 base; unmatched junction nucleotides: 13. CDR3 sequence: CASSQDGSLGDRDSYEQYF. The CDR3 nucleotides are TGTGCCAGCAGCCAAGATGGGTCATTGGGGGACAGGGATTCCTACGAGCAGTACTTC.

The J gene is TRBJ2-6, the V gene TRBV28; TRBD1 is a possible D gene (5 bases). Trimming cost V 5 bases and J 2 bases, with 10 bases left between them. The germline CDR1 and CDR2 sequences are MDHEN and SYDVKM. CDR3 length equals 15 residues. For the CDR3, the DNA is TGTGCCAGCAGTCCACAGGTGGCTGGGGCCAACGTCCTGACTTTC. As protein: CASSPQVAGANVLTF.

J is TRBJ1-5 and V is TRBV7-2, with D maybe TRBD1 (5 bases). This CDR3 has 17 residues. V was trimmed by 2 bases and J by 2 bases, leaving 16 bases between them. Germline V gene data show CDR1 as SGHTA and CDR2 as FQGNSA. This CDR3 is CASSLTPGRLGNQPQHF. In nucleotides, the CDR3 is TGTGCCAGCAGCTTAACGCCAGGGCGTCTTGGCAATCAGCCCCAGCATTTT.

CDR3 DNA: TGTGCCTGGAGTGTACAGGGGTACAATTCACCCCTCCACTTT. Protein sequence: CAWSVQGYNSPLHF. The chain is built from TRBV30 and TRBJ1-6; 7 nucleotides align to TRBD1. V dropped 0 bases and J dropped 7; count of bases not matched to a gene: 3. The CDR3 has 14 residues. CDR1 GTSNPN and CDR2 SVGIG come from the germline V gene (reference sequence).